This T cell receptor (beta chain) is from a study of blood T cell repertoires in COVID-19. Study information: The origin of the acute and convalescent COVID-19 samples was the United States, Italy and Spain. The analysed material was cDNA or gDNA that came from T cells, B-cell-depleted T cells, or PBMCs.

The CDR3 has 13 amino acids. V lost 2 bases to trimming and J lost 5 bases, with 10 bases between them. Germline CDR1 is SGHRS and CDR2 is YFSETQ. Methods used by the authors: Estimation of nucleated cell counts relied on the amplification of reference gene primers. TCRdb's table, derived via immunoSEQ multiplex PCR, lists solely in-frame clones and lacks some. Clone size and the V and J calls come from that table; the DNA yielded D and trimming. Seen here are some 380,000 clones, 81% observed once, and the top ten hold over 0.95%. V and J are TRBV5-1 and TRBJ2-5; the D is unclear. The sample consisted of peripheral blood. The receptor was isolated from a human donor with acute or convalescent COVID-19. The donor label of this sample is uncertain. CDR3 in amino acids: CASSFVSVETQYF. The DNA of the CDR3 is TGCGCCAGCAGCTTTGTTAGTGTGGAGACCCAGTACTTC. The variable domain in full, completed from reference TRBV5-1 and TRBJ2-5, reads KAGVTQTPRYLIKTRGQQVTLSCSPISGHRSVSWYQQTPGQGLQFLFEYFSETQRNKGNFPGRFSGRQFSNSRSEMNVSTLELGDSALYLCASSFVSVETQYFGPGTRLLVL.